Described below is a single TCR beta chain sequence and its context. The source of the sample is a study of blood T cell repertoires in COVID-19. Sequencing was performed with immunoSEQ multiplex PCR; in TCRdb, only in-frame clones are kept and a portion is missing. The sample consists of more than 30,000 clones, about 80% of them appearing once. The CDR3 consists of 15 residues. Germline V gives CDR1 LGHNA, CDR2 YNFKEQ. J was trimmed by 5 bases and V by 1 base; bases with no gene match: 7. The rearrangement links TRBV4-2 to TRBJ1-1, with 7 bases that match TRBD1. Sequencing was carried out using peripheral blood. The receptor's source is a woman in her seventies with acute or convalescent COVID-19. The CDR3 DNA follows: TGTGCCAGCAGCCAAGGAGGGGGCTCGGGAACTGAAGCTTTCTTT. The encoded protein is CASSQGGGSGTEAFF.